Presented here are 20 T cell receptor beta chains from one specimen sequenced in a study of OX40 agonist ivuxolimab in advanced cancers. Assay used: immunoSEQ multiplex PCR; TCRdb lists only in-frame clones, some missing. Of about 54,000 clones in the sample, roughly 90% were seen once. The sample consisted of CD4+ or CD8+ T cells sorted from blood, taken in a trial of the OX40 agonist ivuxolimab. The receptors shown here come from an adult with an advanced solid tumor such as melanoma, head and neck, liver or kidney cancer.

This chain connects TRBV10-3 to TRBJ2-1; D is possibly TRBD1 (7 bases). CDR1 and CDR2 from the germline V gene are ENHRY and SYGVKD. V was pared by 0 bases and J by 6 bases, with 15 bases between. CDR3 length equals 16 residues. The CDR3 here is CAISESGAGGINEQFF. DNA of the CDR3: TGTGCCATCAGTGAGTCTGGGGCAGGGGGGATCAATGAGCAGTTCTTC.

This clone was seen a few times. CDR3 sequence (DNA): TGTGCCTGGACGAGGGAGGGGGGCACTGAAGCTTTCTTT. Amino acids: CAWTREGGTEAFF. The V call is TRBV30, the J call TRBJ1-1, with D maybe TRBD1 (6 bases). Germline loops: CDR1 GTSNPN, CDR2 SVGIG (reference sequence). Trimming took off 4 bases at V and 4 bases at J, with 13 bases between the two ends. The length of the CDR3 is 13 residues.

The V gene is TRBV5-1, the J gene TRBJ1-6, with D unclear. From germline, CDR1 is SGHRS and CDR2 YFSETQ. The CDR3 is made up of 15 amino acids. Trimming took 0 bases from V and 5 from J, leaving 9 bases between them. CDR3 DNA: TGCGCCAGCAGCTTGGGGGCTGGGGATAATTCACCCCTCCACTTT. Amino acid sequence: CASSLGAGDNSPLHF.

The rearrangement links TRBV25-1 to TRBJ2-1, with TRBD2 matching over 7 bases. J lost 14 bases, V lost 6 bases, and 13 bases had no gene match. The CDR3 spans 13 residues. The V gene's germline CDR1 is MGHDK and CDR2 SYGVNS. CDR3 amino acids: CASSTAGSGVEFF. DNA for the CDR3: TGTGCCAGCAGCACTGCAGGGAGCGGGGTGGAGTTCTTC.

The chain employs TRBV11-2 and TRBJ1-6, with D possibly matching TRBD1 (5 bases). The CDR3 loop spans 16 amino acids. Between the trimmed V and J ends, which lost 0 bases and 1 base, there was a span of 7 bases. Germline CDR1 is SGHAT and CDR2 is FQNNGV. This chain's CDR3 is CASSLDRESYNSPLHF. In nucleotides, the CDR3 is TGTGCCAGCAGCTTAGACAGGGAATCCTATAATTCACCCCTCCACTTT.

This clone was seen just once. The genes are TRBV9 and TRBJ1-2; 12 bases fit TRBD1. Germline lookup yields CDR1 SGDLS and CDR2 YYNGEE. The junction had 8 bases not matched to a gene; V was cut back by 3 bases and J by 8 bases. This CDR3 is built from 15 residues. The CDR3 here is CASSAGTGGWGGYTF. Here the CDR3 DNA reads TGTGCCAGCAGCGCCGGGACAGGGGGCTGGGGAGGCTACACCTTC.

This rearrangement joins TRBV2 to TRBJ1-2; D is perhaps TRBD1 (6 bases). The CDR3 covers 12 residues. Trimming shortened V by 6 bases and J by 8 bases, and 13 bases separated the two germline ends. The germline V gene has CDR1 SNHLY and CDR2 FYNNEI. CDR3 nucleotide sequence: TGTGCCAGCAGCGCCAGGGGCGAGGGCTACACCTTC. Encoded protein: CASSARGEGYTF. The full variable domain, in which reference TRBV2 and TRBJ1-2 provide the parts outside the CDR3, is EPEVTQTPSHQVTQMGQEVILRCVPISNHLYFYWYRQILGQKVEFLVSFYNNEISEKSEIFDDQFSVERPDGSNFTLKIRSTKLEDSAMYFCASSARGEGYTFGSGTRLTVV.

The chain is built from TRBV7-8 and TRBJ2-5; TRBD2 agrees at 8 bases. Germline-derived CDR1 and CDR2 are SGHVS and FQNEAQ. V dropped 1 base and J dropped 5; count of bases not matched to a gene: 9. There are 16 residues in the CDR3. DNA for the CDR3: TGTGCCAGCAGCTTAGATGAGAGCGGGAGAGGCGAGACCCAGTACTTC. Amino acids: CASSLDESGRGETQYF.

The chain combines TRBV6-5 with TRBJ2-1; 7 nucleotides match TRBD2. With 6 bases clipped from V and 4 bases from J, the junction kept 9 bases outside the gene matches. This CDR3 comprises 15 residues. Per the germline V gene, CDR1 is MNHEY and CDR2 is SVGAGI. For the CDR3, the DNA is TGTGCCAGCAGACGGACTAGGCAGGGTTACAATGAGCAGTTCTTC. This sequence encodes CASRRTRQGYNEQFF.

This chain connects TRBV10-3 to TRBJ2-3, with 11 bases lining up with TRBD2. Germline V gene sequence: CDR1 ENHRY, CDR2 SYGVKD. CDR3 length equals 16 residues. Trimming removed 3 bases from V and 3 bases from J; junction bases left unmatched: 5. CDR3 region: CAISERLAGGTDTQYF. In DNA, the CDR3 is TGTGCCATCAGTGAAAGGCTAGCGGGAGGAACAGATACGCAGTATTTT.

The chain carries TRBV11-3 and TRBJ1-4; D remains ambiguous. Germline-derived CDR1 and CDR2 are SGHNT and YENEEA. The CDR3 is 15 amino acids. Trimming took 5 bases from V and 8 from J, leaving 18 bases between them. The CDR3 region is CASSVLRGKDEKLFF. CDR3 DNA sequence: TGTGCCAGCAGCGTACTCCGGGGTAAGGACGAAAAACTGTTTTTT.

This rearrangement joins TRBV19 to TRBJ2-7; TRBD1 aligns across 9 bases. Germline values: CDR1 LNHDA, CDR2 SQIVND (reference sequence). V dropped 5 bases and J dropped 3; count of bases not matched to a gene: 11. This CDR3 has 16 residues. CDR3: CASSSLPGQGFYEQYF. CDR3 DNA: TGTGCCAGTAGTTCGCTCCCGGGACAGGGATTCTACGAGCAGTACTTC. The full variable domain, its missing parts supplied by reference TRBV19 and TRBJ2-7, is DGGITQSPKYLFRKEGQNVTLSCEQNLNHDAMYWYRQDPGQGLRLIYYSQIVNDFQKGDIAEGYSVSREKKESFPLTVTSAQKNPTAFYLCASSSLPGQGFYEQYFGPGTRLTVT.

This chain uses TRBV4-1 with TRBJ2-6; the D gene is possibly TRBD2 (6 bases). The V and J ends lost 0 bases and 0 bases respectively, with 12 bases between them. The length of the CDR3 is 18 residues. Germline CDR1 reads MGHRA; CDR2 reads YSYEKL. The DNA of the CDR3 is TGCGCCAGCAGCCAAGACGGCGGGGCCAGCTCTGGGGCCAACGTCCTGACTTTC. This sequence encodes CASSQDGGASSGANVLTF.

The CDR3 here is CAIRGLAGESYNEQFF. The CDR3 DNA is TGTGCCATCAGGGGACTAGCGGGAGAGTCCTACAATGAGCAGTTCTTC. V gene TRBV10-3 combines with J gene TRBJ2-1, with 14 bases lining up with TRBD2. V shed 6 bases and J 1 base; nucleotides not matched to a gene: 2. Germline V gives CDR1 ENHRY, CDR2 SYGVKD. This CDR3 has 16 amino acids.

The chain has TRBV2 and TRBJ1-1, with D unclear. The CDR3 has 14 amino acids. Between the trimmed V and J ends, which lost 7 bases and 0 bases, there was a span of 12 bases. Germline loops: CDR1 SNHLY, CDR2 FYNNEI. The CDR3 loop reads CASTRRAMNTEAFF. The CDR3 DNA sequence: TGTGCCAGCACACGTAGGGCCATGAACACTGAAGCTTTCTTT.

The chain employs TRBV29-1 and TRBJ2-1; 10 nucleotides align to TRBD2. Germline V gene data show CDR1 as SQVTM and CDR2 as ANQGSEA. The CDR3 is 16 residues long. The V gene end was trimmed by 6 bases and the J gene end by 4 bases; junction bases not matched to a gene: 12. CDR3 sequence reads: CSVTSGLATGYNEQFF. The DNA of the CDR3 is TGCAGCGTCACATCGGGACTAGCGACCGGATACAATGAGCAGTTCTTC.

The chain has TRBV7-2 and TRBJ1-5; unclear D gene. Trimming stripped 2 bases from V and 3 bases from J, with 11 bases between. This CDR3 comprises 15 residues. Germline-derived CDR1 and CDR2 are SGHTA and FQGNSA. This chain's CDR3 is CASSLSRRSNQPQHF. The CDR3 DNA is TGTGCCAGCAGCTTATCAAGGCGTTCCAATCAGCCCCAGCATTTT.

The genes are TRBV6-1 and TRBJ1-5; D ambiguous. The germline gives CDR1 MNHNS, CDR2 SASEGT. Trimming cost V 3 bases and J 5 bases, with 8 bases left between them. This CDR3 is 13 amino acids long. CDR3 nucleotides: TGTGCCAGCAGTGATCGGTGGGATCAGCCCCAGCATTTT. Amino acids: CASSDRWDQPQHF.

This clone was recorded only once. This CDR3 reads CASSRGSGTYGYTF. The CDR3 DNA sequence: TGTGCCAGTAGTAGAGGCAGCGGGACCTATGGCTACACCTTC. The chain couples TRBV19 to TRBJ1-2, with TRBD1 as a possible D gene (5 bases). The CDR3 has 14 amino acids. Trimming pared 4 bases from V and 4 bases from J, leaving 13 bases between. Looked up from germline, CDR1 is LNHDA and CDR2 is SQIVND (reference sequence).

Details on this clone: Compared with germline, one end of the junction differs, possibly owing to a read error. The chain recombines TRBV20-1 with TRBJ2-7; weak D call: TRBD1 (6 bases). Germline assignment: CDR1 DFQATT and CDR2 SNEGSKA (reference sequence). The CDR3 loop spans 11 amino acids. The CDR3 loop is CSASKGDQWHF. In nucleotides, the CDR3 is TGCAGTGCTTCAAAGGGGGACCAGTGGCACTTC.